The rows below give T cell receptor beta chains drawn from one sample of a study. In TCRdb, the reads were re-called with MiXCR into one record per CDR3 protein. Of around 4,500 distinct CDR3 sequences listed, over 7.5% are singletons. The sequencing sample was made of CD4+ T cells from peripheral blood. These receptors came from a human donor with rheumatoid arthritis. Each CDR3 is given with its conserved first and last residue. D genes are given only for firm matches. Clone size appears in some rows only: once, few, many, or a class for an expanded clone.

TRBJ1-1 | TRBD1 | medium-sized | TRBV4-1 | CASSRTGGAEVFDTEAFF | TGCGCCAGCAGCCGTACAGGGGGCGCAGAGGTGTTTGACACTGAAGCTTTCTTT
TRBJ1-1 | TRBD1 | many | TRBV7-3 | CASSLLTGATNTEAFF | TGTGCCAGCAGCTTACTGACAGGGGCGACAAACACTGAAGCTTTCTTT
TRBJ1-1 | - | medium-sized | TRBV6-6 | CASEGGLVTEAFF | TGTGCCAGCGAAGGGGGTTTGGTCACTGAAGCTTTCTTT
TRBJ1-1 | - | few | TRBV5-1 | CASTTERTTEAFF | TGCGCCAGCACGACAGAGCGAACGACTGAAGCTTTCTTT
TRBJ1-2 | TRBD1 | medium-sized | TRBV7-9 | CASSLTTGTGAIRF | TGTGCCAGCAGCCTAACTACCGGGACAGGGGCCATACGATTC
TRBJ2-3 | TRBD2 | medium-sized | TRBV7-3 | CASSSGTRDVADTQYF | TGTGCCAGCAGCTCCGGGACTAGAGATGTGGCCGATACGCAGTATTTT
TRBJ1-1 | - | many | TRBV28 | CASSSIVNTEAFF | TGTGCCAGCAGTTCTATAGTGAACACTGAAGCTTTCTTT
TRBJ2-5 | - | once | TRBV10-3 | CAVSDTVLEETQYF | TGTGCCGTCTCCGACACTGTCTTGGAAGAGACCCAGTACTTC
TRBJ2-1 | TRBD2 | medium-sized | TRBV24-1 | CATSDPGTSGSYNEQFF | TGTGCCACCAGTGATCCGGGGACTAGCGGCTCCTACAATGAGCAGTTCTTC
TRBJ2-3 | TRBD2 | many | TRBV3-1 | CASSQPVAGVSDTQYF | TGTGCCAGCAGCCAACCGGTGGCGGGAGTTTCGGATACGCAGTATTTT
TRBJ1-1 | - | few | TRBV3-1 | CASSQGQANTEAFF | TGTGCCAGCAGCCAAGGGCAGGCGAACACTGAAGCTTTCTTT
TRBJ1-1 | - | medium-sized | TRBV27 | CASSPWDFGGTEAFF | TGTGCCAGCAGTCCCTGGGACTTCGGGGGCACTGAAGCTTTCTTT
TRBJ1-1 | - | - | TRBV5-1 | CASSLPTLNTEAFF | TGCGCCAGCAGCTTACCGACCTTAAACACTGAAGCTTTCTTT
TRBJ1-5 | - | medium-sized | TRBV6-5 | CASSYGGASNQPQHF | TGTGCCAGCAGTTACGGAGGGGCCAGCAATCAGCCCCAGCATTTT
TRBJ2-7 | - | many | TRBV5-1 | CASSLARTDGEQYF | TGCGCCAGCAGCTTGGCCAGGACCGATGGGGAGCAGTACTTC
TRBJ1-6 | TRBD1 | many | TRBV3-1 | CASSQGQGSPLHF | TGTGCCAGCAGCCAGGGACAGGGATCACCCCTCCACTTT
TRBJ2-7 | TRBD1 | - | TRBV5-1 | CASSLNRDRDLLGQYF | TGCGCCAGCAGCTTGAACCGGGACAGGGATCTCCTAGGGCAGTACTTC
TRBJ2-5 | - | medium-sized | TRBV18 | CASSPGSNQETQYF | TGTGCCAGCTCTCCTGGGTCTAACCAAGAGACCCAGTACTTC
TRBJ1-1 | TRBD1 | few | TRBV7-9 | CASSSGQGPDSEAFF | TGTGCCAGCAGCTCTGGACAGGGGCCCGACTCTGAAGCTTTCTTT
TRBJ1-3 | TRBD1 | - | TRBV4-1 | CASSQDRTGAGNTIYF | TGCGCCAGCAGCCAAGATAGGACAGGGGCTGGAAACACCATATATTTT
TRBJ2-1 | TRBD2 | medium-sized | TRBV20-1 | CSAGTSGRKTYNEQFF | TGCAGTGCTGGGACTAGCGGGAGAAAGACCTACAATGAGCAGTTCTTC
TRBJ2-7 | - | many | TRBV12-3/TRBV12-4 | CASKPQGAAYEQYF | TGTGCCAGCAAACCCCAGGGTGCAGCCTACGAGCAGTACTTC
TRBJ1-5 | - | many | TRBV24-1 | CATRGTSNQPQHF | TGTGCCACCAGGGGGACGAGCAATCAGCCCCAGCATTTT